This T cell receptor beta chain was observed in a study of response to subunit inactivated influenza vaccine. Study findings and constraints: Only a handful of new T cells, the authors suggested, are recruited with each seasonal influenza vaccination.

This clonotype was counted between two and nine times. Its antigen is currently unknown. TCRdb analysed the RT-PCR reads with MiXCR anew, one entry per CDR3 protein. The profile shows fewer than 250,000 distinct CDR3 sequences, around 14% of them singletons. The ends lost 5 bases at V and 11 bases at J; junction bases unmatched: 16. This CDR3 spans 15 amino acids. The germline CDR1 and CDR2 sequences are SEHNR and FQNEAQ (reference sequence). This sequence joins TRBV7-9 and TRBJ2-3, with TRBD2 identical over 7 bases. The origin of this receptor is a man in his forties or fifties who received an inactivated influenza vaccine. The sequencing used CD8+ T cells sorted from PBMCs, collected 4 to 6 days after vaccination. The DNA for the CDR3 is TGTGCCAGCAGCACAACAATAGCGGGTCCCCCTTTGCAGTATTTT. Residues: CASSTTIAGPPLQYF. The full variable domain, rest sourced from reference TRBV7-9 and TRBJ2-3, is DTGVSQNPRHKITKRGQNVTFRCDPISEHNRLYWYRQTLGQGPEFLTYFQNEAQLEKSRLLSDRFSAERPKGSFSTLEIQRTEQGDSAMYLCASSTTIAGPPLQYFGPGTRLTVL.